This T cell receptor beta chain was sequenced in a study of T cell responses to AZD1222 COVID-19 vaccine. This table comes from immunoSEQ multiplex PCR, and its TCRdb copy is limited to in-frame clones, with some not included. The sample has about 150,000 clones, around 90% seen once. With 1 base clipped from V and 3 bases from J, the junction kept 2 bases outside the gene matches. This CDR3 has 14 residues. Per germline, CDR1 LNHNV and CDR2 YYDKDF (reference sequence). The chain is built from TRBV15 and TRBJ1-2, with TRBD1 identical over 7 bases. The sample here was peripheral blood, taken 28 days after the second AZD1222 dose. The receptor's source is an adult who received the AZD1222 COVID-19 vaccine. CDR3 region: CATSRGQGDYGYTF. CDR3 nucleotides: TGTGCCACCAGCAGAGGACAGGGCGACTATGGCTACACCTTC.